This T cell receptor beta chain is from a study of shared clonotypes between healthy human individuals. Notes on the study in general: Generally, naive subsets came out with larger estimated richness than memory subsets. Sharing across four donors was highest in naive CD4 (around 5%) and lowest in memory CD8 (0.4%).

This clone was picked up many times. Its antigen is currently unknown. The germline V gene has CDR1 MNHEY and CDR2 SMNVEV (reference sequence). The V gene lost 5 bases and the J gene lost 7 bases, with 14 bases spanning the gap. The CDR3 is 14 amino acids. The protocol was immunoSEQ multiplex PCR, while the TCRdb copy is restricted to in-frame clones and leaves out a portion. The repertoire holds about 960,000 clones, with 60% to 85% as singletons. The chain has TRBV27 and TRBJ1-4, with D possibly matching TRBD1 (6 bases). The source of this sequence is a young man in good health. Sequenced input: memory CD4+ T cells sorted from blood. Subset defined: CD45RA-negative fraction. Here the CDR3 DNA reads TGTGCCAGCAGTGTCGCGGGGGCCGGTGAAAAACTGTTTTTT. It translates to CASSVAGAGEKLFF.